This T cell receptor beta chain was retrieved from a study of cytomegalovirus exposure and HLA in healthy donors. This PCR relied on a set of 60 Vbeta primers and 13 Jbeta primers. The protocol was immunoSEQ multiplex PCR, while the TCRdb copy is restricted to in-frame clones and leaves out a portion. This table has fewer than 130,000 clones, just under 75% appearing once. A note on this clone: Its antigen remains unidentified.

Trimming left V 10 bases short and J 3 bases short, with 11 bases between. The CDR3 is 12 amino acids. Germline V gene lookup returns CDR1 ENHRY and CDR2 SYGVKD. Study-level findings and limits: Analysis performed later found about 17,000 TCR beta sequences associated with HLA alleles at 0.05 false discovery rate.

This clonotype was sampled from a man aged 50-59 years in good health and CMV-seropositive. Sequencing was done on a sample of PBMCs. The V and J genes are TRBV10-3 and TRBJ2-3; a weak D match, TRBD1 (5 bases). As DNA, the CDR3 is TGTGCCACGAAGGACAAGACAGATACGCAGTATTTT. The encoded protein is CATKDKTDTQYF.